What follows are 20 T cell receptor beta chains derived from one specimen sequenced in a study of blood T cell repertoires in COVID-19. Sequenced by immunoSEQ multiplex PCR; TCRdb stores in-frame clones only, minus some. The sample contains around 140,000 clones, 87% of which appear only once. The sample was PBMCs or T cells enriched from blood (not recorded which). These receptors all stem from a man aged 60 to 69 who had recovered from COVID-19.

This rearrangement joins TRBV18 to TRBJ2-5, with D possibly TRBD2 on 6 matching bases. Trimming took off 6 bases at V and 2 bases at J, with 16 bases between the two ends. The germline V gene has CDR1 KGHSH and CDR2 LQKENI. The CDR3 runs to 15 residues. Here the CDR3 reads CASSPTRGLQETQYF. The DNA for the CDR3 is TGTGCCAGCTCTCCCACAAGGGGACTTCAAGAGACCCAGTACTTC.

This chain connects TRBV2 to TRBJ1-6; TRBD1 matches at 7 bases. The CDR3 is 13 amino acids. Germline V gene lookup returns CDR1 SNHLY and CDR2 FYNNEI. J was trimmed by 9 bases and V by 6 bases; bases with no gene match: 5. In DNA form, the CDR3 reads TGTGCCAGCAGGGCCACAGGGGTTTCACCCCTCCACTTT. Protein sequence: CASRATGVSPLHF. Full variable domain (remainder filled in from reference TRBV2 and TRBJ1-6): EPEVTQTPSHQVTQMGQEVILRCVPISNHLYFYWYRQILGQKVEFLVSFYNNEISEKSEIFDDQFSVERPDGSNFTLKIRSTKLEDSAMYFCASRATGVSPLHFGNGTRLTVT.

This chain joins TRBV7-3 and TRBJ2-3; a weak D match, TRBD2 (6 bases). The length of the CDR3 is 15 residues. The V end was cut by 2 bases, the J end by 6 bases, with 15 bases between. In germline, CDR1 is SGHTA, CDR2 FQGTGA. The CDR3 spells CASSLGGAGSDTQYF. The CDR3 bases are TGTGCCAGCAGCTTAGGTGGGGCGGGATCCGATACGCAGTATTTT.

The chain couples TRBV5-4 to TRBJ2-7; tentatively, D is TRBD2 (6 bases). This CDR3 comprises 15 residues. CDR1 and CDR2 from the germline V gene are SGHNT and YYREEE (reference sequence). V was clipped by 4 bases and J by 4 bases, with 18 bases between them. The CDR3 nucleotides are TGTGCCAGCAGCCAAAAGGCGGACGGAGGGTACGAGCAGTACTTC. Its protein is CASSQKADGGYEQYF.

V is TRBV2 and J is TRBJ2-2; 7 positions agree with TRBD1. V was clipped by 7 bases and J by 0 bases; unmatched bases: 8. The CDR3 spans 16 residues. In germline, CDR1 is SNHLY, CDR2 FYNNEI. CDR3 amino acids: CASIEQGPSNTGELFF. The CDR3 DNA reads TGTGCCAGCATAGAACAGGGGCCGTCGAACACCGGGGAGCTGTTTTTT.

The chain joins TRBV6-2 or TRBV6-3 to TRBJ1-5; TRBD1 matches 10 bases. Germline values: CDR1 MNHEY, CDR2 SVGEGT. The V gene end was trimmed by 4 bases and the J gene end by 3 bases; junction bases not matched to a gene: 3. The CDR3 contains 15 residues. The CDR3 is CASSWGQGNNQPQHF. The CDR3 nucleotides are TGTGCCAGCAGTTGGGGACAGGGGAACAATCAGCCCCAGCATTTT.

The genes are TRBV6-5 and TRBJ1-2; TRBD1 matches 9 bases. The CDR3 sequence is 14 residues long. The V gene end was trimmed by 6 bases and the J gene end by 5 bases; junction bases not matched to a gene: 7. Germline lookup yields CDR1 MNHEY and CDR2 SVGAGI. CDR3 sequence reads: CASRTTGTGYGYTF. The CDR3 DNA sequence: TGTGCCAGCAGAACGACCGGGACAGGGTATGGCTACACCTTC.

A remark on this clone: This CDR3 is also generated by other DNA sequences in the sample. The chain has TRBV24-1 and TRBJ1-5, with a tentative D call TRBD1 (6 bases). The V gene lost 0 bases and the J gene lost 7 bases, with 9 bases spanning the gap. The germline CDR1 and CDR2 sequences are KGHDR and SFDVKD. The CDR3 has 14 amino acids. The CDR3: CATSDLQGTQPQHF. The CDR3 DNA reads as TGTGCCACCAGTGATTTGCAGGGGACACAGCCCCAGCATTTT.

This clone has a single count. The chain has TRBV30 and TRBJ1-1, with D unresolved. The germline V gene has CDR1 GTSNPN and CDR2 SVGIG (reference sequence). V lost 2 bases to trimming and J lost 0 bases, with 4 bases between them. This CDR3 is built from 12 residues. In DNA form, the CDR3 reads TGTGCCTGGAGTCAGGTGAACACTGAAGCTTTCTTT. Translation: CAWSQVNTEAFF. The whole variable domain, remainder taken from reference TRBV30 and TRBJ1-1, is SQTIHQWPATLVQPVGSPLSLECTVEGTSNPNLYWYRQAAGRGLQLLFYSVGIGQISSEVPQNLSASRPQDRQFILSSKKLLLSDSGFYLCAWSQVNTEAFFGQGTRLTVV.

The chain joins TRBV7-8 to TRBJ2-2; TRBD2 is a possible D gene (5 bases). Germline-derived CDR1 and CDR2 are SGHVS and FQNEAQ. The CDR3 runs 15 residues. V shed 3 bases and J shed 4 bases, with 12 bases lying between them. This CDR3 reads CASSFGKRVTGELFF. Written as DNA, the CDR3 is TGTGCCAGCAGCTTTGGGAAGAGGGTCACCGGGGAGCTGTTTTTT. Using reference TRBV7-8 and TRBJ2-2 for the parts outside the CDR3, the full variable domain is GAGVSQSPRYKVAKRGQDVALRCDPISGHVSLFWYQQALGQGPEFLTYFQNEAQLDKSGLPSDRFFAERPEGSVSTLKIQRTQQEDSAVYLCASSFGKRVTGELFFGEGSRLTVL.

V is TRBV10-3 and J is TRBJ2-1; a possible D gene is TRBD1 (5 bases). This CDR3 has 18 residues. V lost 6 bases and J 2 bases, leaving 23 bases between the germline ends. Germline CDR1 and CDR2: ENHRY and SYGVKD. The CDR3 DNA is TGTGCCATCAGGGCCGGCAGGGCCGGACAAACGACCTACAATGAGCAGTTCTTC. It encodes CAIRAGRAGQTTYNEQFF.

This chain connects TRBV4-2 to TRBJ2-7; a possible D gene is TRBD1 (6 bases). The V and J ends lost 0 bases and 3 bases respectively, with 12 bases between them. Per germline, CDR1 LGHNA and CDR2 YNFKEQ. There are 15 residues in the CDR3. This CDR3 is CASSQDPGQGYEQYF. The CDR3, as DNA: TGTGCCAGCAGCCAAGATCCGGGACAAGGCTACGAGCAGTACTTC.

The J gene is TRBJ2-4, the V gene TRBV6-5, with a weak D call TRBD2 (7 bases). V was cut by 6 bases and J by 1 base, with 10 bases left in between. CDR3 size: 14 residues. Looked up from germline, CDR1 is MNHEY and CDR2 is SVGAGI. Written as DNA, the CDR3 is TGTGCCAGCAGAAGGGGGGGCGCCAAAAACATTCAGTACTTC. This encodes CASRRGGAKNIQYF.

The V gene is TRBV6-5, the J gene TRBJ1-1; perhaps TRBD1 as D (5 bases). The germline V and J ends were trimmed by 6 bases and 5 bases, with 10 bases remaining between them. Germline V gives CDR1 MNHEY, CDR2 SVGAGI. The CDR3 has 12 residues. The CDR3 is CASRTGQTEAFF. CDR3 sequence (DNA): TGTGCCAGCAGAACAGGTCAAACTGAAGCTTTCTTT.

The CDR3 DNA sequence: TGTGCCAGCAGAGTAGGCGGGACGAACACCGGGGAGCTGTTTTTT. Protein sequence: CASRVGGTNTGELFF. The chain combines TRBV11-3 with TRBJ2-2, with D possibly TRBD2 on 6 matching bases. CDR3 size: 15 residues. CDR1 is SGHNT and CDR2 is YENEEA in the germline V gene. V was shortened by 6 bases and J by 0 bases, with 11 bases between the two germline ends. Drawing the rest from reference TRBV11-3 and TRBJ2-2, the complete variable domain is EAGVVQSPRYKIIEKKQPVAFWCNPISGHNTLYWYLQNLGQGPELLIRYENEEAVDDSQLPKDRFSAERLKGVDSTLKIQPAELGDSAVYLCASRVGGTNTGELFFGEGSRLTVL.

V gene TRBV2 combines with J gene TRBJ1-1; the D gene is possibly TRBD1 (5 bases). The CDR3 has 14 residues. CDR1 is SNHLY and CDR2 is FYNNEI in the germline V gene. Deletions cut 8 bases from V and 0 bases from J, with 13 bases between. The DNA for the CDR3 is TGTGCCAGCTCCCGGACAACAATGAACACTGAAGCTTTCTTT. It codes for CASSRTTMNTEAFF.

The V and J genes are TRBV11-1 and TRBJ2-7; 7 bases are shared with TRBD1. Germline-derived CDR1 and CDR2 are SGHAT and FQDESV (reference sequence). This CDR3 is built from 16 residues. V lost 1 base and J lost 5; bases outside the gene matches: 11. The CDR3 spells CASSLGEDRVRHEQYF. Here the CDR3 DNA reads TGTGCCAGCAGCTTAGGGGAAGACAGGGTACGGCACGAGCAGTACTTC.

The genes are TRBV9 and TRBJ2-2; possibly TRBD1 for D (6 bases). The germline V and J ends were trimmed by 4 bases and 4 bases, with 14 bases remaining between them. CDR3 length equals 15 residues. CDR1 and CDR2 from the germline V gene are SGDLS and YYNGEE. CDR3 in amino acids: CASSRTAQGTGELFF. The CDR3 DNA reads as TGTGCCAGCAGCCGGACAGCCCAAGGCACCGGGGAGCTGTTTTTT.

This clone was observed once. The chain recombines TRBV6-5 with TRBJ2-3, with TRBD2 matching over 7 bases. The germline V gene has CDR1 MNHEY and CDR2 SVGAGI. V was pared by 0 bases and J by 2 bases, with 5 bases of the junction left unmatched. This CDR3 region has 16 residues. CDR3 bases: TGTGCCAGCAGTTACTCCAGCGGGGACTACACAGATACGCAGTATTTT. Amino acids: CASSYSSGDYTDTQYF.

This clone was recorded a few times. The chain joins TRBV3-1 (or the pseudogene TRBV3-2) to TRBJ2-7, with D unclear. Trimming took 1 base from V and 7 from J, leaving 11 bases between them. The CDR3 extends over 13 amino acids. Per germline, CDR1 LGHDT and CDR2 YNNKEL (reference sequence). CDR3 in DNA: TGTGCCAGCAGCCAAGTAGAGACCGGGGAGCAGTACTTC. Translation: CASSQVETGEQYF.